This T cell receptor (beta chain) was found in a study of graft-versus-host responses after intestinal transplantation. Repertoires were generated with immunoSEQ multiplex PCR, while TCRdb's copy carries only in-frame clones and drops some. The sample records about 88,000 clones, 91% being singletons. Trimming removed 4 bases from V and 0 bases from J; junction bases left unmatched: 5. Germline V gene data show CDR1 as SGHRS and CDR2 as YFSETQ. The CDR3 is made up of 15 amino acids. On this clone itself: Its target is not known.

This receptor was obtained from a human donor who was the organ donor for an intestinal transplant. The sample here was unstimulated CD4+ T cells sorted from spleen or lymph node cells, taken before transplant. The chain is built from TRBV5-1 and TRBJ1-1, with 8 bases that match TRBD1. The CDR3 coding sequence is TGCGCCAGCAGCCCGGGACAGGAACTGAACACTGAAGCTTTCTTT. This codes for CASSPGQELNTEAFF.